This TCR beta chain emerged from a study of radiation and T cells in renal cell carcinoma. Study at large: Nephrectomy followed 15 Gy stereotactic body radiation by 4 weeks.

This table comes from immunoSEQ multiplex PCR, and its TCRdb copy is limited to in-frame clones, with some not included. Of roughly 75,000 clones in the sample, about four fifths were seen once. Whole-study findings and limits: Without pretreatment biopsies, baseline tumor clonotype presence was undetermined. Top tumor clonotypes rose in blood 2 weeks post-radiation, then contracted.

Time point given: blood 2 weeks post-SBRT. Treatment specified: 15 Gy SBRT to primary tumor, nephrectomy 4 weeks later. Serial blood draws occurred at baseline and 2 and 4 weeks post-SBRT. For this clone: Its specificity is not known.

The source of this sequence is a man aged 55 to 69 with renal cell carcinoma. This sample comprised blood, obtained from a patient whose treatment included radiotherapy and nephrectomy.

CDR3 DNA sequence: TGTGCCAGCAGGGGGGACACGGGAAGCTCCTACGAGCAGTACTTC. Protein sequence: CASRGDTGSSYEQYF. This rearrangement joins TRBV28 to TRBJ2-7; possibly TRBD1 for D (6 bases). This CDR3 is built from 15 residues. V was pared by 6 bases and J by 0 bases, with 15 bases between. Germline loops: CDR1 MDHEN, CDR2 SYDVKM.